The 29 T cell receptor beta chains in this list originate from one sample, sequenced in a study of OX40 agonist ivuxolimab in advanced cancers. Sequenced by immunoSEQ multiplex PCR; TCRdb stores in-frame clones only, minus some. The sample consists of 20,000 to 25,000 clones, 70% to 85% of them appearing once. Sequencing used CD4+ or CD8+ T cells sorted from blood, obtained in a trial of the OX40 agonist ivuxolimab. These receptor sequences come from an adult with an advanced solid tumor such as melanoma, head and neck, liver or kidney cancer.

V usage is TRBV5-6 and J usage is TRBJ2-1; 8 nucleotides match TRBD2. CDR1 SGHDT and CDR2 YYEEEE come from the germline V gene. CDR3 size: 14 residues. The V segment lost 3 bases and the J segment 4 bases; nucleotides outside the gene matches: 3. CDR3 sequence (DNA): TGTGCCAGCAGCTCTAGCGGGTTATACAATGAGCAGTTCTTC. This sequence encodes CASSSSGLYNEQFF.

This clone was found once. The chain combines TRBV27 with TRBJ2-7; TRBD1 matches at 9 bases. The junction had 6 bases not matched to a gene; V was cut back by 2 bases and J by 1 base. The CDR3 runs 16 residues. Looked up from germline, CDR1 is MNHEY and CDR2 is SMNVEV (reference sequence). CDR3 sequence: CASSLTMDRGSYEQYF. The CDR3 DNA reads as TGTGCCAGCAGTTTAACTATGGACAGGGGATCCTACGAGCAGTACTTC.

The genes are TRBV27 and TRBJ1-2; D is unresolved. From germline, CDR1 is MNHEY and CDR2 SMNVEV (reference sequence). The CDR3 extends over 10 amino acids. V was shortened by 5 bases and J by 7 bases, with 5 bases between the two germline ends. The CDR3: CASSSPGYTF. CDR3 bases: TGTGCCAGCAGTAGCCCTGGCTACACCTTC.

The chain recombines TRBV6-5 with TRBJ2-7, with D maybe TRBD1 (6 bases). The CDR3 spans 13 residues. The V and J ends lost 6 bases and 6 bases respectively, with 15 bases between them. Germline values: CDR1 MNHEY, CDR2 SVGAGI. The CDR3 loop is CASRDPRGREQYF. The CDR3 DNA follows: TGTGCCAGCAGGGACCCCAGGGGCCGCGAGCAGTACTTC.

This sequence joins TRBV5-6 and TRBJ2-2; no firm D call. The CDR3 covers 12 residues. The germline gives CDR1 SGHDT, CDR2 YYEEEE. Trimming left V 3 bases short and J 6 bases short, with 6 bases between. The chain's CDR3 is CASSSSAGELFF. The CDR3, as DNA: TGTGCCAGCAGCTCATCTGCCGGGGAGCTGTTTTTT.

CDR3 region: CASSLTLDEQFF. The CDR3 DNA reads TGTGCCAGCAGCCTCACTTTAGATGAGCAGTTCTTC. The genes are TRBV6-6 and TRBJ2-1; no reliable D call. The ends were cut back, 6 bases at V and 8 bases at J, with 11 bases in the middle. The germline V gene encodes CDR1 MNHNY and CDR2 SVGAGI (reference sequence). The CDR3 loop spans 12 amino acids.

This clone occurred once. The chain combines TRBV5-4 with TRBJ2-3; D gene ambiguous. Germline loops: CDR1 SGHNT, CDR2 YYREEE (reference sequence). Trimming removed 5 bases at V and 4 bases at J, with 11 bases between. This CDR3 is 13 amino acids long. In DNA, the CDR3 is TGTGCCAGCAGTTCTACGTTGGCAGATACGCAGTATTTT. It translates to CASSSTLADTQYF.

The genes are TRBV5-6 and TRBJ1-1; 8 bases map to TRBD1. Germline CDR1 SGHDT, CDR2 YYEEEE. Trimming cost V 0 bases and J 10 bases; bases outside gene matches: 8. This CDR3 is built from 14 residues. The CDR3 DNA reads TGTGCCAGCAGCTTGGGGGAAACAGGGGGAGTAGCTTTCTTT. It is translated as CASSLGETGGVAFF.

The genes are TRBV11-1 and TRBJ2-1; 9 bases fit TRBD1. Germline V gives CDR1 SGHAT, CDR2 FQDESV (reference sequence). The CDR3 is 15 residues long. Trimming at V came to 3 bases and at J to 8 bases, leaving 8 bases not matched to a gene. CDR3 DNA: TGTGCCAGCAGCTTTTTAGGGGACAGGGTCGATGAGCAGTTCTTC. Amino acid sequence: CASSFLGDRVDEQFF.

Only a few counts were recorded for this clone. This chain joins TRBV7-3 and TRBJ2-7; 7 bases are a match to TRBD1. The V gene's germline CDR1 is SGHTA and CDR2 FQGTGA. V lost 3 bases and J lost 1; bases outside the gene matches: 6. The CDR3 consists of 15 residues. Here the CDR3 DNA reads TGTGCCAGCAGCTTTTGGGACAGTGAGTCCTACGAGCAGTACTTC. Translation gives CASSFWDSESYEQYF.

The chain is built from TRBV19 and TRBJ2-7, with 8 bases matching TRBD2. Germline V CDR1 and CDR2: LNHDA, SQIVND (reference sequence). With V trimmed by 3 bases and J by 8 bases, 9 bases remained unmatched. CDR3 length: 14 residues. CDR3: CASSIGGGPEQQYF. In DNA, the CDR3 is TGTGCCAGTAGTATCGGGGGGGGGCCCGAACAGCAGTACTTC.

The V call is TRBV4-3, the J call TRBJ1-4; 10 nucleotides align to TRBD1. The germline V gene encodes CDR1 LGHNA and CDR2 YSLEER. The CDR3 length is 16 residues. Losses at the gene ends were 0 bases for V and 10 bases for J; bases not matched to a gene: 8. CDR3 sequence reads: CASSQDPTGGFGKLFF. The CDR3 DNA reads TGCGCCAGCAGCCAAGATCCGACAGGGGGCTTTGGAAAACTGTTTTTT.

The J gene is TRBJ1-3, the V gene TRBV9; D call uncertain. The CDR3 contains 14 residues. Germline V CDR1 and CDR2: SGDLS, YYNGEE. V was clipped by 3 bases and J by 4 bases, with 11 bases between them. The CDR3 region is CASSDEVGGNTIYF. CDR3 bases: TGTGCCAGCAGCGACGAGGTAGGGGGAAACACCATATATTTT.

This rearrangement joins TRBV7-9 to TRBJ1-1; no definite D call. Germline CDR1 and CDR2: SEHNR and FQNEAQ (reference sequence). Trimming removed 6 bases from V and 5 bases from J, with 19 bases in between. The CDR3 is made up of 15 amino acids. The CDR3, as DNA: TGTGCCAGCAGAATCGGGAATTTATTGGCGACTGAAGCTTTCTTT. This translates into CASRIGNLLATEAFF. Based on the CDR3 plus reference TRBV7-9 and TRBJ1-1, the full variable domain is DTGVSQNPRHKITKRGQNVTFRCDPISEHNRLYWYRQTLGQGPEFLTYFQNEAQLEKSRLLSDRFSAERPKGSFSTLEIQRTEQGDSAMYLCASRIGNLLATEAFFGQGTRLTVV.

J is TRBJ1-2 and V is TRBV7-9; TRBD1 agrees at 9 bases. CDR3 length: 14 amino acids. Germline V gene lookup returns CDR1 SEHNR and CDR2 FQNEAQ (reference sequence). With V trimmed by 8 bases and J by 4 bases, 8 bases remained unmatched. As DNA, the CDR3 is TGTGCCAGCTCGCGGGACAGGGCCACCTATGGCTACACCTTC. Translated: CASSRDRATYGYTF. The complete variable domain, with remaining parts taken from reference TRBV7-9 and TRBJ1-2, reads DTGVSQNPRHKITKRGQNVTFRCDPISEHNRLYWYRQTLGQGPEFLTYFQNEAQLEKSRLLSDRFSAERPKGSFSTLEIQRTEQGDSAMYLCASSRDRATYGYTFGSGTRLTVV.

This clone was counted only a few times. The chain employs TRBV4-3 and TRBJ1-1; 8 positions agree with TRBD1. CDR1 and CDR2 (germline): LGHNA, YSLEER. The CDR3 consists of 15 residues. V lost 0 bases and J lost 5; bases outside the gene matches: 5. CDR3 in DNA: TGCGCCAGCAGCCAAGAATCCTGGACAGGGACTGAAGCTTTCTTT. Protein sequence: CASSQESWTGTEAFF.

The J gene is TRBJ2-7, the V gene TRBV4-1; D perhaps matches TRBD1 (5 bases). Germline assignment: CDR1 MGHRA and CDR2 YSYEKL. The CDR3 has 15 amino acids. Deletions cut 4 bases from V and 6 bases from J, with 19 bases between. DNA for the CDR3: TGCGCCAGCAGCCTAGCTCCCTCAGGGTCCGGCGAGCAGTACTTC. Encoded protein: CASSLAPSGSGEQYF.

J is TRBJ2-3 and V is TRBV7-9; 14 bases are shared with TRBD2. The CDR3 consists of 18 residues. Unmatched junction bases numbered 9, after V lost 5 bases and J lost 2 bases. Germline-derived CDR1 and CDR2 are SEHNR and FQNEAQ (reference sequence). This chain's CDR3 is CASSPLTSGGAFTDTQYF. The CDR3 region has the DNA TGTGCCAGCAGCCCGCTGACTAGCGGGGGGGCCTTCACAGATACGCAGTATTTT.

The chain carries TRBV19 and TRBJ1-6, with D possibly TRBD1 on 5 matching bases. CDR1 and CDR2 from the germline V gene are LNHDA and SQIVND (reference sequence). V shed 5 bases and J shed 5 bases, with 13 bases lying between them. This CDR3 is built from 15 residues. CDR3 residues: CASSPGIGDNSPLHF. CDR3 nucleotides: TGTGCCAGTAGTCCAGGGATCGGAGATAATTCACCCCTCCACTTT.

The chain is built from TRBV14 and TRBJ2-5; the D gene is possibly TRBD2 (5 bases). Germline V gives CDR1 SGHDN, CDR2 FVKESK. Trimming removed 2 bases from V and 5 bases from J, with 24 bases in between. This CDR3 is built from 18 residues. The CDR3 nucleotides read TGTGCCAGCAGCCAAATTTGGACTGGAGCCCCTCGGCAGGAGACCCAGTACTTC. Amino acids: CASSQIWTGAPRQETQYF. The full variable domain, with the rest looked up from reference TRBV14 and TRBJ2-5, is EAGVTQFPSHSVIEKGQTVTLRCDPISGHDNLYWYRRVMGKEIKFLLHFVKESKQDESGMPNNRFLAERTGGTYSTLKVQPAELEDSGVYFCASSQIWTGAPRQETQYFGPGTRLLVL.

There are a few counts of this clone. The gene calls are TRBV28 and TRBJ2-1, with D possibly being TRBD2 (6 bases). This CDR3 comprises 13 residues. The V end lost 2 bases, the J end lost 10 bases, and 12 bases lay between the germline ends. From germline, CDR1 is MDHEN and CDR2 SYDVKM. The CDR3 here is CASSLLRGGEQFF. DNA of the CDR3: TGTGCCAGCAGTTTACTGCGGGGTGGGGAGCAGTTCTTC.

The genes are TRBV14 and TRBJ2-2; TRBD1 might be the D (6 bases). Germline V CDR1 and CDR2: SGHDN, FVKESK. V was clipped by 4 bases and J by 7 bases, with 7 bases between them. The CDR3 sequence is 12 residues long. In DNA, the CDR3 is TGTGCCAGCAGCCCGGACAGCGGGGAGCTGTTTTTT. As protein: CASSPDSGELFF.

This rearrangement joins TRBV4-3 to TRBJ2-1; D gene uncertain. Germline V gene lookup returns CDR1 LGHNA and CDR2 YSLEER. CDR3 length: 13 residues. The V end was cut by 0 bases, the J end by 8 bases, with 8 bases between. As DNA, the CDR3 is TGCGCCAGCAGCCAAGATTCAGTCTATGAGCAGTTCTTC. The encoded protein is CASSQDSVYEQFF.

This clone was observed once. Here the CDR3 DNA reads TGTGCCAGCAGCTTGTCAACAGGGCCCACAGATACGCAGTATTTT. Amino acids: CASSLSTGPTDTQYF. The chain recombines TRBV5-5 with TRBJ2-3, with D possibly being TRBD1 (6 bases). Germline values: CDR1 SGHKS, CDR2 YYEKEE (reference sequence). This CDR3 has 15 amino acids. Trimming stripped 1 base from V and 2 bases from J, with 11 bases between. Using reference TRBV5-5 and TRBJ2-3 for the parts outside the CDR3, the full variable domain is DAGVTQSPTHLIKTRGQQVTLRCSPISGHKSVSWYQQVLGQGPQFIFQYYEKEERGRGNFPDRFSARQFPNYSSELNVNALLLGDSALYLCASSLSTGPTDTQYFGPGTRLTVL.

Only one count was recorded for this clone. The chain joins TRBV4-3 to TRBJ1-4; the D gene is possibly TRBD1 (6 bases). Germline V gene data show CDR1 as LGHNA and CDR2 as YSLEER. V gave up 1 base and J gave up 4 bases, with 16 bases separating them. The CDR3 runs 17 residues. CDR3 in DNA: TGCGCCAGCAGCCAAGCAGGGGCCGGACGGCATAATGAAAAACTGTTTTTT. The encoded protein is CASSQAGAGRHNEKLFF.

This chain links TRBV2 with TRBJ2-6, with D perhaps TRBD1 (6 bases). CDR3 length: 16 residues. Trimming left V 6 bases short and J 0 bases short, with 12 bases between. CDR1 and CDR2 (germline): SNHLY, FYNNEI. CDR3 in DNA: TGTGCCAGCAGCCGACAGGCCTCCTCTGGGGCCAACGTCCTGACTTTC. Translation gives CASSRQASSGANVLTF.

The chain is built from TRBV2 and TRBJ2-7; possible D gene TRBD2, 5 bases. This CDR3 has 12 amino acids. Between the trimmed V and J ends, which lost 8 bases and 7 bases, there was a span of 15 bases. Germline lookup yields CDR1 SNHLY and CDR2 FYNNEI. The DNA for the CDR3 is TGTGCCAGCCTATCAGCTACGGGGGAGCAGTACTTC. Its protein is CASLSATGEQYF.

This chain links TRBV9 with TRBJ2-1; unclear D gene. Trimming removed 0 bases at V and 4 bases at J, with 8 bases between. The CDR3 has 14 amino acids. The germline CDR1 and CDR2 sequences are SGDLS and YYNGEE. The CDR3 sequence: CASSVDSVYNEQFF. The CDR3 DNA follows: TGTGCCAGCAGCGTAGACTCGGTTTACAATGAGCAGTTCTTC.

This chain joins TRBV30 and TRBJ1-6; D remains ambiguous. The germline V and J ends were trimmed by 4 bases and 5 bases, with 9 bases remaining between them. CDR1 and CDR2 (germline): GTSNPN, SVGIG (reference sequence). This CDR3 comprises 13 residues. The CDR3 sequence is CAWKENNNSPLHF. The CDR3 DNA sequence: TGTGCCTGGAAAGAGAACAATAATTCACCCCTCCACTTT. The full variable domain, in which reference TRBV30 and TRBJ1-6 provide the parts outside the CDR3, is SQTIHQWPATLVQPVGSPLSLECTVEGTSNPNLYWYRQAAGRGLQLLFYSVGIGQISSEVPQNLSASRPQDRQFILSSKKLLLSDSGFYLCAWKENNNSPLHFGNGTRLTVT.